A selection of T cell receptor beta chains follows, all from one sample in a study of OX40 agonist ivuxolimab in advanced cancers. Assay: immunoSEQ multiplex PCR; the TCRdb copy retains only in-frame clones and omits some. The repertoire holds roughly 80,000 clones, with about 91% as singletons. Material: CD4+ or CD8+ T cells sorted from blood, obtained in a trial of the OX40 agonist ivuxolimab. These receptors were collected from an adult with an advanced solid tumor such as melanoma, head and neck, liver or kidney cancer. Both conserved end residues are part of each CDR3. A D gene is named only where the DNA matches it firmly. Expanded clones are given a class, and other clones once, few, many or no size at all.

DNA: TGTGCCAGCAGCCAAACGACAGGGGGGAACTATGGCTACACCTTC
CDR3: CASSQTTGGNYGYTF
J: TRBJ1-2
size: .
V: TRBV4-2
D: TRBD1

DNA: TGTGCCAGCAGCTTGAAAGGGGTTGGGTATGGCTACACCTTC
CDR3: CASSLKGVGYGYTF
J: TRBJ1-2
size: .
V: TRBV5-6
D: .

DNA: TGCGCCAGCAGTGACCAGGGTTGGGAGACCCAGTACTTC
CDR3: CASSDQGWETQYF
J: TRBJ2-5
size: .
V: TRBV10-2
D: .

DNA: TGTGCCAGCAGCCCTCTTTCGGCAGGGGTTAATTCACCCCTCCACTTT
CDR3: CASSPLSAGVNSPLHF
J: TRBJ1-6
size: .
V: TRBV11-2
D: .

DNA: TGTGCCAGCAGCCAACCAAGACAGGGTAGCACAGATACGCAGTATTTT
CDR3: CASSQPRQGSTDTQYF
J: TRBJ2-3
size: .
V: TRBV5-4
D: TRBD1

DNA: TGCGCCAGCAGCTTGGCCTTAGCCAAAAACATTCAGTACTTC
CDR3: CASSLALAKNIQYF
J: TRBJ2-4
size: .
V: TRBV5-1
D: .

DNA: TGTGCCAGCTCATCTGGACAGTCTGGGGCCAACGTCCTGACTTTC
CDR3: CASSSGQSGANVLTF
J: TRBJ2-6
size: .
V: TRBV18
D: .

DNA: TGTGCCAGCAGCTTAGACCTAGCGGGAGGGCTCTCCTACAATGAGCAGTTCTTC
CDR3: CASSLDLAGGLSYNEQFF
J: TRBJ2-1
size: .
V: TRBV7-2
D: TRBD2

DNA: TGTGCCAGCAGTGATCGGACAGGGGAGGTAAATCTTAGCAATCAGCCCCAGCATTTT
CDR3: CASSDRTGEVNLSNQPQHF
J: TRBJ1-5
size: .
V: TRBV2
D: TRBD1

DNA: TGTGCCAGCAGTGAATCCATGACAAACACCGGGGAGCTGTTTTTT
CDR3: CASSESMTNTGELFF
J: TRBJ2-2
size: .
V: TRBV6-1
D: .

DNA: TGCGCCAGCAGCCAAGGATTGGGGCAAGCCTACAATGAGCAGTTCTTC
CDR3: CASSQGLGQAYNEQFF
J: TRBJ2-1
size: .
V: TRBV4-3
D: .

DNA: TGCGCCAGCAGCCCCCGGGGAGGGAGCTCCTACAATGAGCAGTTCTTC
CDR3: CASSPRGGSSYNEQFF
J: TRBJ2-1
size: .
V: TRBV5-1
D: TRBD2

DNA: TGTGCCAGCCTCAGGGTTGGGGACTTCCCCTATGGCTACACCTTC
CDR3: CASLRVGDFPYGYTF
J: TRBJ1-2
size: .
V: TRBV2
D: .

DNA: TGTGCCAGCAGTTCCCCGGGACAGGTCCTCTCCTACGAGCAGTACTTC
CDR3: CASSSPGQVLSYEQYF
J: TRBJ2-7
size: few
V: TRBV28
D: TRBD1

DNA: TGCGCCAGCAGCTTGGCGCTAGCGGCCTCACGCGATACGCAGTATTTT
CDR3: CASSLALAASRDTQYF
J: TRBJ2-3
size: .
V: TRBV5-1
D: TRBD2

DNA: TGTGCCAGTAGTAATAGCGGAGAAGAGACCCAGTACTTC
CDR3: CASSNSGEETQYF
J: TRBJ2-5
size: .
V: TRBV19
D: .

DNA: TGTGCCACCAGCAGAGATCTGGAGACAGGGTATGAAAAACTGTTTTTT
CDR3: CATSRDLETGYEKLFF
J: TRBJ1-4
size: .
V: TRBV15
D: TRBD1

DNA: TGTGCCAGCTCACCGGGCATCACCTACGAGCAGTACTTC
CDR3: CASSPGITYEQYF
J: TRBJ2-7
size: .
V: TRBV18
D: .

DNA: TGTGCCCTCTTACGGGCTAGCGGGAGACACGAGCAGTACTTC
CDR3: CALLRASGRHEQYF
J: TRBJ2-7
size: .
V: TRBV6-6
D: TRBD2

DNA: TGTGCCAGCAGCTTAGGAGGGGGGACTAGCGGGAGGGCCTACAATGAGCAGTTCTTC
CDR3: CASSLGGGTSGRAYNEQFF
J: TRBJ2-1
size: .
V: TRBV7-9
D: TRBD2

DNA: TGTGCCAGTAGTACCAGGGGGGACAGGGACACCTACACCTTC
CDR3: CASSTRGDRDTYTF
J: TRBJ1-2
size: few
V: TRBV19
D: TRBD1

DNA: TGTTGCCAAGTAAAGGTTAGCCCAGATACGCAGTATTTT
CDR3: CCQVKVSPDTQYF
J: TRBJ2-3
size: .
V: TRBV21-1
D: .

DNA: TGTGCCAGCAGCTTGGCCACAGGGGGCCATGAGCAGTTCTTC
CDR3: CASSLATGGHEQFF
J: TRBJ2-1
size: .
V: TRBV5-4
D: TRBD1